Presented here are 25 T cell receptor beta chains from one specimen sequenced in a study of T-cell memory formation after mild COVID-19. TCRdb recomputed calls from the 5' RACE reads with MiXCR, one row per CDR3 protein. In the table there are approximately 180,000 distinct CDR3 sequences, more than 15% of which are singletons. The sequenced sample was PBMCs or a T cell subset sorted from them (not recorded which). Receptors originate from an adult woman who had mild COVID-19 (a few samples of this study predate the infection). Cell type and time point are not known.

The chain carries TRBV5-1 and TRBJ2-3; 8 bases fit TRBD1. The CDR3 totals 15 residues. Germline V gene sequence: CDR1 SGHRS, CDR2 YFSETQ. V dropped 0 bases and J dropped 2; count of bases not matched to a gene: 2. DNA for the CDR3: TGCGCCAGCAGCTTGGACAGGGGGGACACAGATACGCAGTATTTT. Translated: CASSLDRGDTDTQYF.

This clonotype was counted many times. J is TRBJ2-7 and V is TRBV10-3; D call uncertain. The CDR3 extends over 11 amino acids. With 4 bases removed from V and 5 bases from J, the gap between germline ends came to 6 bases. From germline, CDR1 is ENHRY and CDR2 SYGVKD. The DNA for the CDR3 is TGTGCCATCAGTGTGACAAACGAGCAGTACTTC. Its translation: CAISVTNEQYF.

Only a few counts were recorded for this clonotype. CDR3 amino acids: CATHSEADQETQYF. The CDR3 DNA reads TGTGCCACACATTCCGAGGCAGACCAAGAGACCCAGTACTTC. The chain has TRBV10-3 and TRBJ2-5; D remains ambiguous. The CDR3 is 14 residues long. Looked up from germline, CDR1 is ENHRY and CDR2 is SYGVKD. The V and J ends lost 10 bases and 0 bases respectively, with 15 bases between them.

The chain links TRBV9 to TRBJ2-5, with a weak D call TRBD2 (6 bases). The germline gives CDR1 SGDLS, CDR2 YYNGEE. The CDR3 is 14 residues long. V was trimmed by 4 bases and J by 2 bases, leaving 12 bases between them. CDR3 bases: TGTGCCAGCAGCCGACTAGTAGGGCAAGAGACCCAGTACTTC. It yields the protein CASSRLVGQETQYF.

This clonotype was observed a handful of times. The chain combines TRBV20-1 with TRBJ2-7, with 7 positions matching TRBD2. In germline, CDR1 is DFQATT, CDR2 SNEGSKA (reference sequence). The CDR3 covers 15 residues. The ends lost 1 base at V and 2 bases at J; junction bases unmatched: 8. The CDR3 protein is CSARGSAGLTYEQYF. The CDR3 DNA sequence: TGCAGTGCTAGAGGTTCAGCGGGGCTAACCTACGAGCAGTACTTC.

V gene TRBV20-1 combines with J gene TRBJ1-6, with D uncertain. Germline V lookup: CDR1 DFQATT, CDR2 SNEGSKA (reference sequence). Trimming pared 3 bases from V and 0 bases from J, leaving 12 bases between. The CDR3 consists of 16 residues. In DNA form, the CDR3 reads TGCAGTGCTAGGAAGGGAACACGCTCCTATAATTCACCCCTCCACTTT. Protein sequence: CSARKGTRSYNSPLHF.

This clonotype was detected only a few times. The chain uses TRBV6-5 and TRBJ2-1, with TRBD2 matching over 11 bases. The CDR3 is 16 amino acids. Germline-derived CDR1 and CDR2 are MNHEY and SVGAGI. The V gene end was trimmed by 4 bases and the J gene end by 3 bases; junction bases not matched to a gene: 5. CDR3 DNA: TGTGCCAGCAGTTCACGGACTAGCGGGCTCTACAATGAGCAGTTCTTC. Translated, it gives CASSSRTSGLYNEQFF.

The V and J genes are TRBV6-1 and TRBJ2-5; D uncertain. This CDR3 is built from 16 residues. Germline CDR1 is MNHNS and CDR2 is SASEGT. Trimming removed 1 base at V and 0 bases at J, with 12 bases between. CDR3 sequence (DNA): TGTGCCAGCAGTGAAGGGGGAAGCGCGTACCAAGAGACCCAGTACTTC. Translation: CASSEGGSAYQETQYF.

J is TRBJ1-5 and V is TRBV20-1, with D possibly being TRBD1 (6 bases). The CDR3 runs to 13 residues. Germline assignment: CDR1 DFQATT and CDR2 SNEGSKA (reference sequence). V was shortened by 6 bases and J by 5 bases, with 14 bases between the two germline ends. The CDR3 loop reads CSASPTGYQPQHF. The CDR3 coding sequence is TGCAGTGCCTCCCCGACAGGTTATCAGCCCCAGCATTTT.

The V call is TRBV4-2, the J call TRBJ2-2; TRBD1 agrees at 7 bases. With 0 bases clipped from V and 0 bases from J, the junction kept 4 bases outside the gene matches. Per germline, CDR1 LGHNA and CDR2 YNFKEQ. The CDR3 extends over 17 amino acids. CDR3 sequence (DNA): TGTGCCAGCAGCCAAGAACAGGGGACAGCGAACACCGGGGAGCTGTTTTTT. It specifies CASSQEQGTANTGELFF.

This clonotype has more than one count but fewer than ten. The chain couples TRBV12-3 or TRBV12-4 to TRBJ2-1; 10 nucleotides line up with TRBD2. CDR3 length: 16 residues. V lost 6 bases and J lost 1; bases outside the gene matches: 6. The CDR3 region has the DNA TGTGCCAGCAGACCCTCTAGCGGGAGATCCTACAATGAGCAGTTCTTC. It specifies CASRPSSGRSYNEQFF.

This clonotype was recorded many times. The chain is built from TRBV5-1 and TRBJ1-1; a weak D match, TRBD1 (6 bases). V gave up 1 base and J gave up 6 bases, with 13 bases separating them. Per germline, CDR1 SGHRS and CDR2 YFSETQ. CDR3 length: 14 residues. The CDR3 loop is CASSLKGTPPEAFF. Here the CDR3 DNA reads TGCGCCAGCAGCTTGAAAGGGACACCCCCTGAAGCTTTCTTT. Using reference TRBV5-1 and TRBJ1-1 for the parts outside the CDR3, the full variable domain is KAGVTQTPRYLIKTRGQQVTLSCSPISGHRSVSWYQQTPGQGLQFLFEYFSETQRNKGNFPGRFSGRQFSNSRSEMNVSTLELGDSALYLCASSLKGTPPEAFFGQGTRLTVV.

V is TRBV14 and J is TRBJ2-7; 7 bases fit TRBD2. The CDR3 is 15 residues long. V shed 4 bases, J shed 3 bases, and the junction held 9 bases outside the gene matches. CDR1 SGHDN and CDR2 FVKESK come from the germline V gene. Here the CDR3 reads CASSRKSGTNYEQYF. The CDR3 nucleotides read TGTGCCAGCAGCCGGAAATCCGGGACTAACTACGAGCAGTACTTC.

This clonotype was observed a handful of times. In DNA, the CDR3 is TGCGCCAGCACCCGACCCGGGAGGCAGCATGGCTACACCTTC. It yields the protein CASTRPGRQHGYTF. V gene TRBV5-1 combines with J gene TRBJ1-2; D is undetermined. Deletions cut 6 bases from V and 6 bases from J, with 18 bases between. Germline loops: CDR1 SGHRS, CDR2 YFSETQ. This CDR3 region has 14 residues.

This sequence joins TRBV7-2 and TRBJ2-5; 7 bases fit TRBD2. Per the germline V gene, CDR1 is SGHTA and CDR2 is FQGNSA. The CDR3 sequence is 14 residues long. V shed 4 bases, J shed 5 bases, and the junction held 7 bases outside the gene matches. CDR3: CASSWGGGSETQYF. The CDR3 region has the DNA TGTGCCAGCAGCTGGGGGGGGGGATCGGAGACCCAGTACTTC.

This clonotype was counted only a few times. The chain joins TRBV4-1 to TRBJ2-5; D may be TRBD1 (6 bases). There are 14 residues in the CDR3. Trimming took 1 base from V and 5 from J, leaving 11 bases between them. Germline V gives CDR1 MGHRA, CDR2 YSYEKL. The CDR3 sequence is CASSQVQGVETQYF. CDR3 DNA sequence: TGCGCCAGCAGCCAAGTACAGGGCGTGGAGACCCAGTACTTC.

This chain links TRBV6-2 or TRBV6-3 with TRBJ2-7; D remains unclear. With 2 bases removed from V and 3 bases from J, the gap between germline ends came to 2 bases. Germline V gene data show CDR1 as MNHEY and CDR2 as SVGEGT. The CDR3 length is 11 residues. The CDR3 reads CASSYIYEQYF. In DNA form, the CDR3 reads TGTGCCAGCAGTTACATCTACGAGCAGTACTTC.

The rearrangement joins TRBV6-5 to TRBJ1-2; 7 bases fit TRBD1. V lost 0 bases and J lost 2; bases outside the gene matches: 0. Germline V CDR1 and CDR2: MNHEY, SVGAGI. The CDR3 is made up of 14 amino acids. The CDR3 loop is CASSYSGQNYGYTF. DNA for the CDR3: TGTGCCAGCAGTTACTCGGGACAGAACTATGGCTACACCTTC.

This clonotype has just a few counts. The chain links TRBV6-4 to TRBJ1-1; maybe TRBD1 (5 bases). The CDR3 contains 12 residues. V lost 0 bases and J 8 bases, leaving 7 bases between the germline ends. Looked up from germline, CDR1 is MRHNA and CDR2 is SNTAGT. The CDR3 reads CASSDSKGEAFF. The DNA of the CDR3 is TGTGCCAGCAGTGACTCGAAGGGGGAAGCTTTCTTT.

This clonotype was seen a handful of times. The chain links TRBV30 to TRBJ1-1, with a possible D match to TRBD1 (6 bases). There are 17 residues in the CDR3. V was cut by 0 bases and J by 1 base, with 18 bases left in between. Germline assignment: CDR1 GTSNPN and CDR2 SVGIG (reference sequence). The CDR3 sequence: CAWSVPGDPRRNTEAFF. The CDR3 DNA follows: TGTGCCTGGAGTGTCCCAGGGGATCCTCGGAGGAACACTGAAGCTTTCTTT.

The rearrangement joins TRBV5-1 to TRBJ1-1; 7 bases are a match to TRBD1. V lost 4 bases to trimming and J lost 1 base; unmatched junction nucleotides: 10. The CDR3 runs to 16 residues. Germline V gene lookup returns CDR1 SGHRS and CDR2 YFSETQ. CDR3 bases: TGCGCCAGCAGCCCAAGACAGGGAATTAAGAACACTGAAGCTTTCTTT. It codes for CASSPRQGIKNTEAFF.

This clonotype turned up a few times. The chain joins TRBV12-3 or TRBV12-4 to TRBJ2-7, with TRBD1 matching over 11 bases. This CDR3 region has 14 residues. V was clipped by 4 bases and J by 6 bases; unmatched bases: 5. The CDR3 bases are TGTGCCAGCAGTTGGGGACAGGGGGTCTCCGAGCAGTACTTC. Translation gives CASSWGQGVSEQYF.

This clonotype was counted a few times. The chain couples TRBV5-1 to TRBJ2-3, with 8 positions matching TRBD2. V shed 0 bases and J 0 bases; nucleotides not matched to a gene: 6. CDR1 and CDR2 from the germline V gene are SGHRS and YFSETQ. The CDR3 loop spans 17 amino acids. CDR3 in DNA: TGCGCCAGCAGCTTGGCCTTTAGCGGGACAAGCACAGATACGCAGTATTTT. As protein: CASSLAFSGTSTDTQYF.

This clonotype was seen only a few times. The chain links TRBV12-3 or TRBV12-4 to TRBJ1-1; D remains ambiguous. Trimming shortened V by 3 bases and J by 5 bases, and 16 bases separated the two germline ends. This CDR3 comprises 15 residues. This chain's CDR3 is CASSFSGVRRTEAFF. The CDR3 DNA reads TGTGCCAGCAGTTTTTCCGGGGTTCGTAGGACTGAAGCTTTCTTT.

This clonotype was observed many times. The CDR3 sequence: CASSLGEGPYEQYF. The CDR3 DNA follows: TGTGCCAGCAGCTTAGGGGAGGGACCCTACGAGCAGTACTTC. The chain recombines TRBV7-2 with TRBJ2-7, with 7 bases that match TRBD2. CDR3 length: 14 residues. The germline CDR1 and CDR2 sequences are SGHTA and FQGNSA. V lost 1 base, J lost 2 bases, and 2 bases stayed unmatched.